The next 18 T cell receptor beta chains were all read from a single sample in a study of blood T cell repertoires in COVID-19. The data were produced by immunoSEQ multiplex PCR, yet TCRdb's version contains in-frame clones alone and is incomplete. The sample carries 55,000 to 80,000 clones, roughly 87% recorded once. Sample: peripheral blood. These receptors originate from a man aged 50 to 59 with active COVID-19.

The CDR3 DNA sequence: TGTGCCAGCGCCCGGGACAGCAGAAACATTCAGTACTTC. This codes for CASARDSRNIQYF. The J gene is TRBJ2-4, the V gene TRBV27; 7 nucleotides match TRBD1. Germline CDR1 is MNHEY and CDR2 is SMNVEV (reference sequence). V was pared by 8 bases and J by 6 bases, with 7 bases of the junction left unmatched. The length of the CDR3 is 13 residues.

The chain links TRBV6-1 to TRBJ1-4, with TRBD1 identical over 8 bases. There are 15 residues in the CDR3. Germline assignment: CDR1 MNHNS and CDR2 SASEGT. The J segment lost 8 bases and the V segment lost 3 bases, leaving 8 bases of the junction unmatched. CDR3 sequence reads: CASSELGRGREKLFF. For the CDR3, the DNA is TGTGCCAGCAGTGAGTTGGGCAGGGGGCGCGAAAAACTGTTTTTT.

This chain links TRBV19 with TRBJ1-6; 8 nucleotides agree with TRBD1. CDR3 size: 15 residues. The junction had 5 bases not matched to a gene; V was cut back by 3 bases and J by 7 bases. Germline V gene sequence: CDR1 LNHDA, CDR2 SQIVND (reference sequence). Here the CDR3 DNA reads TGTGCCAGTAGTATCAGCGGGACAGGAAATTCACCCCTCCACTTT. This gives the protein CASSISGTGNSPLHF.

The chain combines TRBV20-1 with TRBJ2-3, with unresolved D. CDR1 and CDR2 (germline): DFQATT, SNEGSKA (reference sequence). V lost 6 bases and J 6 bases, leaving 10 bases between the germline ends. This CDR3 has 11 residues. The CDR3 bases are TGCAGTGCCAGACCTGAGGATACGCAGTATTTT. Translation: CSARPEDTQYF.

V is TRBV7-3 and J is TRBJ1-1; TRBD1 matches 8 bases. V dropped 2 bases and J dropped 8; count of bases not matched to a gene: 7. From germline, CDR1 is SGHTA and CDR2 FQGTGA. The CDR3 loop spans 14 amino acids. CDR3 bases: TGTGCCAGCAGCTTACTCGGACAGGGAGGAGAAGCTTTCTTT. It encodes CASSLLGQGGEAFF.

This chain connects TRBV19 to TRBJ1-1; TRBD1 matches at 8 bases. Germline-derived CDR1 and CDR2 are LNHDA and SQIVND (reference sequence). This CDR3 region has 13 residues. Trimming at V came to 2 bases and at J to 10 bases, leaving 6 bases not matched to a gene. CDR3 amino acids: CASSIRGQGTAFF. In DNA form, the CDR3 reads TGTGCCAGTAGTATACGCGGACAGGGTACAGCTTTCTTT.

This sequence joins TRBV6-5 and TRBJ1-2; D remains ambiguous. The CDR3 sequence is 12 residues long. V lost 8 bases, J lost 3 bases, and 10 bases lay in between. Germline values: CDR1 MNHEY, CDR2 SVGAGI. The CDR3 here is CASLRAYYGYTF. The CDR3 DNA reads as TGTGCCAGCTTGAGGGCATACTATGGCTACACCTTC.

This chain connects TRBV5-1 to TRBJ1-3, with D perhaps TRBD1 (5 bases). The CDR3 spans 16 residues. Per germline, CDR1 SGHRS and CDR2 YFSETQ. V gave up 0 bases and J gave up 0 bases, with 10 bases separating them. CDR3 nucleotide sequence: TGCGCCAGCAGCTTGGAACAGGTGTCCTCTGGAAACACCATATATTTT. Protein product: CASSLEQVSSGNTIYF. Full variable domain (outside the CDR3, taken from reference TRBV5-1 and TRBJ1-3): KAGVTQTPRYLIKTRGQQVTLSCSPISGHRSVSWYQQTPGQGLQFLFEYFSETQRNKGNFPGRFSGRQFSNSRSEMNVSTLELGDSALYLCASSLEQVSSGNTIYFGEGSWLTVV.

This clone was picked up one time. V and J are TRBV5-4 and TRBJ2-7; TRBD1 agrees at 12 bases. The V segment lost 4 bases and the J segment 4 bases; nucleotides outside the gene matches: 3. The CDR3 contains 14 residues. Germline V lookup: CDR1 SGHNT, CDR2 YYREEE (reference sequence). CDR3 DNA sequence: TGTGCCAGCAGCCAGGGACAGGGGGCTTACGAGCAGTACTTC. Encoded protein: CASSQGQGAYEQYF.

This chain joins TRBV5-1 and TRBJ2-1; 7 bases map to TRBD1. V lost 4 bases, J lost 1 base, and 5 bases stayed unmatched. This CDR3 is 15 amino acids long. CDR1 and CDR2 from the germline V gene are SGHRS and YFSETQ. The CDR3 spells CASSPRGQSYNEQFF. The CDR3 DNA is TGCGCCAGCAGCCCCCGGGGACAGTCCTACAATGAGCAGTTCTTC.

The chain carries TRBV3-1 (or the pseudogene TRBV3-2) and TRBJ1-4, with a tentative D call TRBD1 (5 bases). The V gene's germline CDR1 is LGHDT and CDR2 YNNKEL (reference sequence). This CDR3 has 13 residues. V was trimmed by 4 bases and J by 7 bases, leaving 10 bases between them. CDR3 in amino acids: CASSRQGFEKLFF. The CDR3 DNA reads TGTGCCAGCAGCCGCCAGGGTTTTGAAAAACTGTTTTTT.

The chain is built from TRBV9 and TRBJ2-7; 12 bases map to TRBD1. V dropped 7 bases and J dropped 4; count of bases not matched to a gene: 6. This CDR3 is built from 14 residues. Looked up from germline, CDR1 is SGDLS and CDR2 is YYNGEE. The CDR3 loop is CASSGTGGHYEQYF. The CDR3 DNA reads TGTGCCAGCTCCGGGACAGGGGGCCATTACGAGCAGTACTTC.

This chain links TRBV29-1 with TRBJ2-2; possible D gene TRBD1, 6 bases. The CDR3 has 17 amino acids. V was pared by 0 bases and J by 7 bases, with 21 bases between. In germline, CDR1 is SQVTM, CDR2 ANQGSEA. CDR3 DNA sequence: TGCAGCGTTGAAGAAAGTACGGGCAGGGGAATTGGCGGGGAGCTGTTTTTT. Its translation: CSVEESTGRGIGGELFF.

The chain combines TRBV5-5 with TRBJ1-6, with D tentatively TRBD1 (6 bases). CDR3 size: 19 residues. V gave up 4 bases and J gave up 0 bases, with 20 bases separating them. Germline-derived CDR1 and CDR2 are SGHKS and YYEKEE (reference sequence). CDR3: CASSRGGSIPSSYNSPLHF. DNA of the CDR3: TGTGCCAGCAGCCGGGGGGGCAGCATCCCAAGCTCCTATAATTCACCCCTCCACTTT. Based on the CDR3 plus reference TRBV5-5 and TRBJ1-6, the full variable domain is DAGVTQSPTHLIKTRGQQVTLRCSPISGHKSVSWYQQVLGQGPQFIFQYYEKEERGRGNFPDRFSARQFPNYSSELNVNALLLGDSALYLCASSRGGSIPSSYNSPLHFGNGTRLTVT.

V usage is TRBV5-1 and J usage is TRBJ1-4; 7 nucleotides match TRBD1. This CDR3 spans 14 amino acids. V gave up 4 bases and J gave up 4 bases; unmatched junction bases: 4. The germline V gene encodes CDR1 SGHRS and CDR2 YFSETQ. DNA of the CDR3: TGCGCCAGCAGCAGACAGGGAATTAATGAAAAACTGTTTTTT. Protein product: CASSRQGINEKLFF.

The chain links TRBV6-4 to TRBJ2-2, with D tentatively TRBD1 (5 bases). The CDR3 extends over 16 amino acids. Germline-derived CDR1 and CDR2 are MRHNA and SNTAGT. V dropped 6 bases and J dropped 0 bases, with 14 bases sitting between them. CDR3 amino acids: CASRGEGAPNTGELFF. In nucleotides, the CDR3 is TGTGCCAGCAGGGGCGAAGGGGCCCCGAACACCGGGGAGCTGTTTTTT.

In nucleotides, the CDR3 is TGTGCCAGCAGACCTAGCGGGGGGAACACCGGGGAGCTGTTTTTT. Translated: CASRPSGGNTGELFF. This chain joins TRBV6-2 or TRBV6-3 and TRBJ2-2, with TRBD2 matching 10 bases. The CDR3 covers 15 residues. V shed 6 bases and J 1 base; nucleotides not matched to a gene: 2. Germline CDR1 MNHEY, CDR2 SVGEGT.

CDR3 amino acids: CASSTGLAGPYEQYF. CDR3 in DNA: TGTGCCAGTAGTACCGGACTAGCGGGGCCGTACGAGCAGTACTTC. The V gene is TRBV19, the J gene TRBJ2-7; TRBD2 matches at 12 bases. The V segment lost 4 bases and the J segment 4 bases; nucleotides outside the gene matches: 5. Germline CDR1 reads LNHDA; CDR2 reads SQIVND (reference sequence). The CDR3 loop spans 15 amino acids.